Below, one TCR beta chain is given with its context. V lost 3 bases and J lost 0; bases outside the gene matches: 11. Germline V gene data show CDR1 as MGHRA and CDR2 as YSYEKL. There are 17 residues in the CDR3. These data originate in a study of beta chain features in type 1 diabetes. Expressed TCRB transcripts were sequenced after all isolated RNA was converted to cDNA. Sequencing used immunoSEQ multiplex PCR; TCRdb keeps in-frame clones, though not all of them. The data contain hundreds of thousands of clones, about a sixth of them singletons. Sequenced sample: naive CD4+ T cells from blood. This chain links TRBV4-1 with TRBJ2-7; 7 nucleotides match TRBD1. The TCR comes from a woman younger than 30 in good health. CDR3 sequence: CASSHHQGQRSSYEQYF. The CDR3, as DNA: TGCGCCAGCAGCCACCACCAGGGACAGAGGAGCTCCTACGAGCAGTACTTC.